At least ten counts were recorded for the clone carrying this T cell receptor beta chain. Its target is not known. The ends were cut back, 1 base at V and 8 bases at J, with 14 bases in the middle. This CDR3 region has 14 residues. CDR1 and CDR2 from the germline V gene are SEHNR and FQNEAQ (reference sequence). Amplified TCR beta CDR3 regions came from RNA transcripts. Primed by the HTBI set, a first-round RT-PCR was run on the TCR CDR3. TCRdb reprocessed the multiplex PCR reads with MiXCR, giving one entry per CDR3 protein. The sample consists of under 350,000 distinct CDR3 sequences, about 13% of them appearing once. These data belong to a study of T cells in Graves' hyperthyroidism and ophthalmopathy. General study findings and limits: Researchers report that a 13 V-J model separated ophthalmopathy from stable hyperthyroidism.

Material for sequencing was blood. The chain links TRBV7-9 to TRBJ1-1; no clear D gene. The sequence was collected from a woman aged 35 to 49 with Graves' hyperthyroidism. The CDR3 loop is CASSLDTGSREAFF. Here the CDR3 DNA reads TGTGCCAGCAGCTTAGATACGGGCTCTAGAGAAGCTTTCTTT.